The 5 T cell receptor beta chains below come from one sample, sequenced in a study of blood T cell repertoires in COVID-19. TCRdb keeps only in-frame clones here, not all; method: immunoSEQ multiplex PCR. The table lists about 160,000 clones, roughly four fifths of them singletons. The sample taken for sequencing was peripheral blood. The receptors derive from a human donor with acute or convalescent COVID-19. The donor label of this sample is uncertain.

This clone was seen a single time. The J gene is TRBJ2-5, the V gene TRBV10-3; a weak D match, TRBD1 (6 bases). Germline V gene sequence: CDR1 ENHRY, CDR2 SYGVKD. Between the trimmed V and J ends, which lost 6 bases and 3 bases, there was a span of 11 bases. This CDR3 is 13 amino acids long. The CDR3 region has the DNA TGTGCCATCAGGGGGGACACTGAAGAGACCCAGTACTTC. Translating it yields CAIRGDTEETQYF.

This chain connects TRBV3-1 (or the pseudogene TRBV3-2) to TRBJ2-1; 12 positions agree with TRBD2. V trimming: 3 bases; J trimming: 4 bases; junction bases outside the gene matches: 7. The CDR3 extends over 17 amino acids. Germline loops: CDR1 LGHDT, CDR2 YNNKEL (reference sequence). The CDR3 sequence: CASSHRLTSGGYNEQFF. The CDR3 bases are TGTGCCAGCAGCCATCGGCTTACTAGCGGGGGGTACAATGAGCAGTTCTTC.

The chain has TRBV5-1 and TRBJ1-1, with TRBD1 matching over 10 bases. J was trimmed by 5 bases and V by 4 bases; bases with no gene match: 11. In germline, CDR1 is SGHRS, CDR2 YFSETQ. The CDR3 covers 16 residues. Written as DNA, the CDR3 is TGCGCCAGCAGCGGCGACAGGGGGCTTAGAAAAACTGAAGCTTTCTTT. It yields the protein CASSGDRGLRKTEAFF.

CDR3 DNA: TGTGCCAGTAGTACTCTCAGGGGGAGCACAGATACGCAGTATTTT. Its protein product is CASSTLRGSTDTQYF. V is TRBV19 and J is TRBJ2-3; 7 nucleotides align to TRBD1. Trimming took 4 bases from V and 0 from J; bases not matched to a gene: 4. Germline lookup yields CDR1 LNHDA and CDR2 SQIVND (reference sequence). The CDR3 contains 15 residues.

V gene TRBV2 combines with J gene TRBJ1-1, with TRBD1 as a possible D gene (6 bases). The CDR3 has 15 amino acids. CDR1 is SNHLY, CDR2 FYNNEI, per germline. Trimming took off 6 bases at V and 1 base at J, with 15 bases between the two ends. This CDR3 reads CASRIQRGKNTEAFF. The CDR3 DNA sequence: TGTGCCAGCAGAATTCAAAGGGGGAAGAACACTGAAGCTTTCTTT.